This entry lists 2 T cell receptor beta chains sequenced from one sample in a study of cytomegalovirus exposure and HLA in healthy donors. Clones were sequenced by immunoSEQ multiplex PCR, and TCRdb holds only the in-frame ones, with some missing. The sample contains 120,000 or so clones, approximately 90% of which appear only once. The sample consisted of PBMCs. Receptors were obtained from a man younger than 35 in good health and CMV-seropositive.

This chain links TRBV5-4 with TRBJ2-5, with 7 bases fitting TRBD2. This CDR3 spans 15 amino acids. J was trimmed by 2 bases and V by 0 bases; bases with no gene match: 4. The germline V gene encodes CDR1 SGHNT and CDR2 YYREEE (reference sequence). CDR3 region: CASSLAGGTQETQYF. CDR3 coding DNA: TGTGCCAGCAGCTTGGCCGGGGGGACGCAAGAGACCCAGTACTTC.

V gene TRBV18 combines with J gene TRBJ1-4; 8 bases are a match to TRBD1. The CDR3 spans 16 residues. Trimming at V came to 1 base and at J to 4 bases, leaving 5 bases not matched to a gene. The germline gives CDR1 KGHSH, CDR2 LQKENI. The CDR3 is CASSPLGQGINEKLFF. The CDR3 nucleotides read TGTGCCAGCTCACCACTAGGACAGGGAATTAATGAAAAACTGTTTTTT.